A few counts support the clone carrying this TCR beta chain. Its antigen remains unidentified. The sample's treatment: roughly 20 received Ad26.COV2.S at low or high dose, single or two shots; roughly five received placebo; per-sample allocation not given. The samples were gathered on day 63 after the first injection of vaccine or placebo. The data belong to a study of Ad26.COV2.S vaccination and SARS-CoV-2 variants. Across the study: Ad26.COV2.S shots went into the muscle once or twice, 56 days apart. Overall study findings and caveats: People who got the vaccine had more spike-specific TCR breadth than people who got placebo. Non-spike TCR breadth showed similarity between vaccine and placebo recipients.

Sequencing used immunoSEQ multiplex PCR; TCRdb keeps in-frame clones, though not all of them. The sample holds about 350,000 clones, more than 75% seen once. The CDR3 has 15 amino acids. Germline CDR1 and CDR2: SGDLS and YYNGEE. J gave up 8 bases and V 3 bases, and 11 bases lay outside the gene matches. The receptor was derived from a person between 18 and 65 years old who received the Ad26.COV2.S COVID-19 vaccine or a placebo. Specimen: peripheral blood, collected in a trial of Ad26.COV2.S vaccine versus placebo. The V gene is TRBV9, the J gene TRBJ1-2; 9 bases fit TRBD1. The chain's CDR3 is CASSAYGDRVKGYTF. The CDR3 region has the DNA TGTGCCAGCAGCGCTTATGGGGACAGGGTAAAAGGCTACACCTTC.